A selection of T cell receptor beta chains follows, all from one sample in a study of blood T cell repertoires in COVID-19. The repertoire was sequenced with immunoSEQ multiplex PCR; TCRdb's copy has only in-frame clones and lacks some. The repertoire holds some 27,000 clones, 87% seen once, with roughly 7.6% in the top ten. The sample was peripheral blood. The receptors were gathered from a man in his fifties with active COVID-19. CDR3s leave out the opening cysteine and the closing phenylalanine or tryptophan. The order of the fields is V gene, D gene, J gene, CDR3 protein. A D gene is named only where the DNA matches it firmly.

>TRBV6-5|TRBD1|TRBJ2-2
ASGQGATTGELF
>TRBV4-1|NA|TRBJ2-3
ASSLRDWRADTQY
>TRBV20-1|NA|TRBJ2-1
SASRTTPGLTWYNEQF
>TRBV20-1|NA|TRBJ1-1
SASPRAGVDTEAF
>TRBV19|TRBD2|TRBJ2-4
ASSPSRGDIQY
>TRBV7-3|NA|TRBJ2-4
ASSSDPGAGKNIQY
>TRBV9|TRBD1|TRBJ1-4
ASSVRTGGVEKLF
>TRBV19|TRBD1|TRBJ1-6
ASRQGDNSPLH
>TRBV9|NA|TRBJ2-1
ASSVGRGYNEQF
>TRBV6-2/TRBV6-3|TRBD2|TRBJ2-1
ASTPLTGGRGEQF
>TRBV29-1|TRBD2|TRBJ2-1
SVGTSGGSFEEQF
>TRBV27|NA|TRBJ2-7
ASSQGGRAYEQY
>TRBV4-3|TRBD1|TRBJ2-3
ASSQVVSGTGFPDTQY
>TRBV12-3/TRBV12-4|NA|TRBJ2-2
ASLVNTGELF
>TRBV5-1|NA|TRBJ1-1
ASSDNPVTEAF
>TRBV2|TRBD2|TRBJ2-1
ATPAGELNNEQF
>TRBV18|NA|TRBJ2-5
ASSPRRKSGETQY
>TRBV18|NA|TRBJ2-7
ASSPPPGKYEQY
>TRBV6-2/TRBV6-3|NA|TRBJ2-3
ASSYVSEQDTQY
>TRBV13|NA|TRBJ1-5
ASSSGYQPQH
>TRBV4-2|TRBD2|TRBJ2-3
ASSPQLAGVGDTQY
>TRBV6-2/TRBV6-3|TRBD1|TRBJ2-2
ASSYRQGQSRELF
>TRBV7-8|NA|TRBJ1-4
ASSHRDKTQKLF
>TRBV18|TRBD1|TRBJ1-1
ASSLGQGLEAF
>TRBV20-1|NA|TRBJ2-1
SASGGERNEQF
>TRBV18|NA|TRBJ1-5
ASSASSNQPQH
>TRBV7-7|TRBD1|TRBJ1-4
ASSLRQGDEKLF
>TRBV7-9|TRBD2|TRBJ2-7
ASSSLAGGHTYEQY
>TRBV6-2/TRBV6-3|TRBD2|TRBJ2-3
ASSYRTSGRLPDTQY
>TRBV4-1|NA|TRBJ1-4
ASSQSLVRDNEKLF
>TRBV24-1|NA|TRBJ2-6
ATSSEGSGANVLT
>TRBV23-1|NA|TRBJ2-4
ASSQPKIAKNIQY
>TRBV18|NA|TRBJ2-5
ASSERKSWEETQY
>TRBV23-1|NA|TRBJ1-4
ASSHGDSENEKLF
>TRBV5-6|NA|TRBJ2-1
ASSLDLRFEYNEQF
>TRBV18|TRBD1|TRBJ1-1
ASSPLDRDGEAF
>TRBV14|TRBD1|TRBJ1-6
ASSPGGSSYNSPLH
>TRBV5-1|NA|TRBJ1-6
ASSLGGVNSPLH
>TRBV10-1|TRBD1|TRBJ1-1
ASSYRGNTEAF
>TRBV28|TRBD1|TRBJ1-1
ASSSRPGTGVTEAF
>TRBV29-1|TRBD1|TRBJ1-5
SVGTGTARNQPQH
>TRBV28|NA|TRBJ1-5
ASSGLGRGNQPQH
>TRBV5-1|TRBD2|TRBJ2-7
ASSLYLAGGRTSYEQY
>TRBV9|TRBD2|TRBJ2-1
ASSVRSGSGNEQF
>TRBV5-1|NA|TRBJ2-1
ASSLGQGVGGEQF
>TRBV9|TRBD2|TRBJ2-7
ASSAGLAVPYEQY